These 27 T cell receptor beta chains share one sample of origin, sequenced in a study of blood T cell repertoires in COVID-19. The data were produced by immunoSEQ multiplex PCR, yet TCRdb's version contains in-frame clones alone and is incomplete. The sample shows fewer than 250,000 clones, more than 70% of them seen only once. The source material was peripheral blood. Receptors were obtained from a man aged 45 to 65 with active or convalescent COVID-19.

The CDR3 reads CASKTFDRAPGGYTF. The CDR3 DNA sequence: TGTGCCAGCAAGACCTTCGACAGGGCCCCAGGGGGCTACACCTTC. The rearrangement joins TRBV6-5 to TRBJ1-2; TRBD1 agrees at 7 bases. The CDR3 sequence is 15 residues long. Trimming removed 7 bases from V and 8 bases from J; junction bases left unmatched: 16. Germline CDR1 and CDR2: MNHEY and SVGAGI.

The rearrangement links TRBV2 to TRBJ2-7, with D maybe TRBD2 (5 bases). With 5 bases removed from V and 6 bases from J, the gap between germline ends came to 26 bases. CDR3 length: 17 amino acids. Germline V gene lookup returns CDR1 SNHLY and CDR2 FYNNEI. The CDR3 reads CASSPPRTSPRRLEQYF. CDR3 bases: TGTGCCAGCAGTCCTCCCCGGACGTCTCCCAGGAGGCTCGAGCAGTACTTC.

This chain connects TRBV7-2 to TRBJ1-1; D unclear. The V gene lost 4 bases and the J gene lost 6 bases, with 12 bases spanning the gap. The germline gives CDR1 SGHTA, CDR2 FQGNSA. This CDR3 is 13 amino acids long. CDR3 sequence reads: CASSSLGPAEAFF. The CDR3 coding sequence is TGTGCCAGCAGCTCGCTGGGCCCAGCTGAAGCTTTCTTT.

The rearrangement uses TRBV6-2 or TRBV6-3 and TRBJ2-1; 15 bases are a match to TRBD2. CDR3 length equals 16 residues. CDR1 is MNHEY and CDR2 is SVGEGT in the germline V gene. The junction had 2 bases not matched to a gene; V was cut back by 2 bases and J by 6 bases. CDR3 sequence: CASSYGTSGGPNEQFF. CDR3 nucleotide sequence: TGTGCCAGCAGTTACGGGACTAGCGGGGGGCCCAATGAGCAGTTCTTC.

The chain joins TRBV3-1 (or the pseudogene TRBV3-2) to TRBJ1-2; D remains unclear. V lost 4 bases to trimming and J lost 5 bases, with 8 bases between them. The CDR3 has 12 residues. Germline-derived CDR1 and CDR2 are LGHDT and YNNKEL (reference sequence). CDR3 bases: TGTGCCAGCAGCCTCCAGGCATATGGCTACACCTTC. It is translated as CASSLQAYGYTF.

This clone appeared a few times. The V and J genes are TRBV4-1 and TRBJ2-1; the match to TRBD1 covers 7 bases. The CDR3 loop spans 17 amino acids. Germline V gives CDR1 MGHRA, CDR2 YSYEKL. The V segment lost 4 bases and the J segment 9 bases; nucleotides outside the gene matches: 18. CDR3 DNA: TGCGCCAGCAGCCCAAATCCGGGACAGCTGGGGGTCGGTGAGCAGTTCTTC. It encodes CASSPNPGQLGVGEQFF.

V usage is TRBV10-3 and J usage is TRBJ1-2; possible D gene TRBD1, 6 bases. Germline values: CDR1 ENHRY, CDR2 SYGVKD. Trimming stripped 3 bases from V and 8 bases from J, with 10 bases between. The CDR3 spans 12 residues. CDR3 protein: CAISDRGEGYTF. Here the CDR3 DNA reads TGTGCCATCAGTGACAGGGGAGAAGGCTACACCTTC.

The CDR3 sequence: CASSLGLESSTDTQYF. CDR3 nucleotide sequence: TGTGCCAGCAGTTTAGGACTTGAGTCTAGCACAGATACGCAGTATTTT. The chain recombines TRBV6-6 with TRBJ2-3, with D perhaps TRBD2 (5 bases). The germline CDR1 and CDR2 sequences are MNHNY and SVGAGI (reference sequence). The CDR3 spans 16 residues. The ends were cut back, 4 bases at V and 0 bases at J, with 14 bases in the middle.

J is TRBJ1-1 and V is TRBV29-1; perhaps TRBD1 as D (6 bases). Trimming stripped 3 bases from V and 2 bases from J, with 10 bases between. Germline-derived CDR1 and CDR2 are SQVTM and ANQGSEA. The CDR3 has 13 amino acids. CDR3 nucleotides: TGCAGCGTTGAGAGGGGGTATAACACTGAAGCTTTCTTT. It yields the protein CSVERGYNTEAFF.

V usage is TRBV21-1 and J usage is TRBJ2-7; the table names TRBD2, a call not compared with the DNA. TRBV21-1 is a listed pseudogene. The CDR3 has 18 residues. CDR3 sequence (DNA): TGTGCCAGCAGCCTCTGGATGCGGGGGAGGCCCGTTGGCTACGAGCAGTACTTC. Translating gives CASSLWMRGRPVGYEQYF.

The V and J genes are TRBV18 and TRBJ2-7; 10 bases line up with TRBD1. Germline-derived CDR1 and CDR2 are KGHSH and LQKENI. The length of the CDR3 is 14 residues. V was clipped by 2 bases and J by 5 bases; unmatched bases: 3. CDR3 DNA sequence: TGTGCCAGCTCACCAGACAGGGGGCGAGACGAGCAGTACTTC. Encoded protein: CASSPDRGRDEQYF.

This clone has only a few counts. The V and J genes are TRBV30 and TRBJ1-2; TRBD1 is a possible D gene (6 bases). Trimming stripped 1 base from V and 7 bases from J, with 10 bases between. Germline-derived CDR1 and CDR2 are GTSNPN and SVGIG (reference sequence). The CDR3 runs to 12 residues. The CDR3 sequence: CAWSGSRGGYTF. The CDR3 nucleotides are TGTGCCTGGAGTGGGTCCAGGGGTGGCTACACCTTC.

The chain combines TRBV7-9 with TRBJ2-3; 7 bases fit TRBD2. J gave up 4 bases and V 1 base, and 5 bases lay outside the gene matches. The CDR3 runs 15 residues. Germline CDR1 reads SEHNR; CDR2 reads FQNEAQ (reference sequence). The DNA of the CDR3 is TGTGCCAGCAGCTTAGTGGGGGGGTCGGCAGATACGCAGTATTTT. Translating gives CASSLVGGSADTQYF.

This chain links TRBV30 with TRBJ2-3, with D possibly TRBD2 on 6 matching bases. The CDR3 runs 15 residues. Looked up from germline, CDR1 is GTSNPN and CDR2 is SVGIG (reference sequence). V lost 4 bases and J lost 0, with 14 bases in between. This CDR3 is CAWTPGVGSTDTQYF. The CDR3 nucleotides read TGTGCCTGGACGCCGGGAGTCGGTAGCACAGATACGCAGTATTTT.

The CDR3: CASDTGTRHTGELFF. The CDR3 region has the DNA TGTGCCAGCGACACCGGGACTAGACACACCGGGGAGCTGTTTTTT. The chain joins TRBV6-6 to TRBJ2-2; TRBD2 agrees at 8 bases. Looked up from germline, CDR1 is MNHNY and CDR2 is SVGAGI (reference sequence). J lost 3 bases, V lost 8 bases, and 8 bases had no gene match. There are 15 residues in the CDR3.

V gene TRBV30 combines with J gene TRBJ2-5, with 7 bases identical to TRBD2. The CDR3 totals 14 residues. The germline V gene has CDR1 GTSNPN and CDR2 SVGIG (reference sequence). The V gene end was trimmed by 0 bases and the J gene end by 4 bases; junction bases not matched to a gene: 5. CDR3 coding DNA: TGTGCCTGGAGTGTATCGGGGGGAATAGAGACCCAGTACTTC. Translated, it gives CAWSVSGGIETQYF.

The chain has TRBV2 and TRBJ1-5; TRBD1 matches 9 bases. The trim removed 4 bases at V and 6 bases at J, leaving 4 bases unmatched. Germline lookup yields CDR1 SNHLY and CDR2 FYNNEI. CDR3 length: 14 amino acids. The CDR3 coding sequence is TGTGCCAGCAGTGCCGGGACAGGGCGTCAGCCCCAGCATTTT. Its translation is CASSAGTGRQPQHF.

In this sample, this clone turned up once. The rearrangement joins TRBV5-4 to TRBJ2-5; perhaps TRBD2 as D (5 bases). CDR1 is SGHNT and CDR2 is YYREEE in the germline V gene (reference sequence). V lost 4 bases to trimming and J lost 1 base, with 8 bases between them. This CDR3 region has 13 residues. In nucleotides, the CDR3 is TGTGCCAGCAGCCCCCTAGCCCAAGAGACCCAGTACTTC. Its translation: CASSPLAQETQYF.

J is TRBJ1-2 and V is TRBV6-5; no reliable D call. The CDR3 covers 11 residues. Germline lookup yields CDR1 MNHEY and CDR2 SVGAGI. Trimming removed 7 bases from V and 2 bases from J, with 5 bases in between. Here the CDR3 reads CASTGNYGYTF. CDR3 coding DNA: TGTGCCAGCACAGGAAACTATGGCTACACCTTC.

This chain joins TRBV4-2 and TRBJ2-3; 7 positions match TRBD2. CDR3 length: 15 residues. Germline loops: CDR1 LGHNA, CDR2 YNFKEQ. V shed 0 bases, J shed 5 bases, and the junction held 5 bases outside the gene matches. The CDR3 sequence is CASSQDAGVGDTQYF. For the CDR3, the DNA is TGTGCCAGCAGCCAAGATGCGGGGGTGGGAGATACGCAGTATTTT.

The chain employs TRBV6-5 and TRBJ2-3; 10 bases are shared with TRBD2. Germline V lookup: CDR1 MNHEY, CDR2 SVGAGI. J was trimmed by 2 bases and V by 1 base; bases with no gene match: 3. The CDR3 is 16 residues long. This CDR3 is CASSYLAGGPTDTQYF. The CDR3 nucleotides are TGTGCCAGCAGTTACTTAGCGGGGGGCCCCACAGATACGCAGTATTTT.

This chain uses TRBV6-6 with TRBJ1-1; D may be TRBD1 (6 bases). Germline V gene lookup returns CDR1 MNHNY and CDR2 SVGAGI (reference sequence). V was trimmed by 11 bases and J by 1 base, leaving 11 bases between them. This CDR3 is built from 12 residues. CDR3 protein: CAGQGPNTEAFF. CDR3 in DNA: TGTGCCGGTCAGGGGCCGAACACTGAAGCTTTCTTT.

The chain has TRBV7-9 and TRBJ1-1; D call uncertain. V lost 3 bases and J lost 0, with 8 bases in between. The germline V gene has CDR1 SEHNR and CDR2 FQNEAQ (reference sequence). This CDR3 region has 14 residues. The CDR3 nucleotides are TGTGCCAGCAGCTTCGCAATAGTGAACACTGAAGCTTTCTTT. The encoded protein is CASSFAIVNTEAFF.

V usage is TRBV13 and J usage is TRBJ2-7; D may be TRBD1 (6 bases). CDR1 is PRHDT and CDR2 is FYEKMQ in the germline V gene (reference sequence). V was shortened by 7 bases and J by 0 bases, with 19 bases between the two germline ends. The CDR3 extends over 16 amino acids. The CDR3, as DNA: TGTGCCAGCACCCTCGGGCGGCAGGGGAGCTCCTACGAGCAGTACTTC. Its translation is CASTLGRQGSSYEQYF.

The rearrangement links TRBV3-1 (or the pseudogene TRBV3-2) to TRBJ1-2; 8 bases map to TRBD1. V was pared by 4 bases and J by 3 bases, with 4 bases of the junction left unmatched. Germline lookup yields CDR1 LGHDT and CDR2 YNNKEL (reference sequence). This CDR3 has 14 residues. The chain's CDR3 is CASSRTTGDYGYTF. The CDR3 coding sequence is TGTGCCAGCAGCCGAACGACAGGGGACTATGGCTACACCTTC.

The CDR3 region has the DNA TGTGCCAGCAGCCCTGGAGGGTACTACAATGAGCAGTTCTTC. Translated, it gives CASSPGGYYNEQFF. This rearrangement joins TRBV11-3 to TRBJ2-1; weak D call: TRBD2 (6 bases). Germline assignment: CDR1 SGHNT and CDR2 YENEEA. CDR3 length: 14 residues. The V end lost 5 bases, the J end lost 3 bases, and 11 bases lay between the germline ends.

The chain has TRBV7-9 and TRBJ2-3, with D unclear. V was pared by 5 bases and J by 4 bases, with 10 bases between. There are 13 residues in the CDR3. Germline CDR1 and CDR2: SEHNR and FQNEAQ (reference sequence). The CDR3 region is CASSQVGSDTQYF. The CDR3 DNA reads TGTGCCAGCAGCCAGGTTGGATCAGATACGCAGTATTTT.